This T cell receptor beta chain is drawn from a study of cytomegalovirus exposure and HLA in healthy donors. Both 60 Vbeta primers and 13 Jbeta primers went into the PCR. TCRdb's table, derived via immunoSEQ multiplex PCR, lists solely in-frame clones and lacks some. The sample lists under 250,000 clones; approximately 80% were seen once. Germline CDR1 and CDR2: SGHKS and YYEKEE (reference sequence). The CDR3 contains 16 residues. V was shortened by 4 bases and J by 1 base, with 15 bases between the two germline ends. Material for sequencing was PBMCs. V usage is TRBV5-5 and J usage is TRBJ2-1; D may be TRBD1 (5 bases). This sequence originates from a male donor in good health and CMV-seronegative. The CDR3 loop is CASSPIKGSSYNEQFF. The CDR3 nucleotides are TGTGCCAGCAGCCCCATCAAGGGGTCGTCCTACAATGAGCAGTTCTTC.